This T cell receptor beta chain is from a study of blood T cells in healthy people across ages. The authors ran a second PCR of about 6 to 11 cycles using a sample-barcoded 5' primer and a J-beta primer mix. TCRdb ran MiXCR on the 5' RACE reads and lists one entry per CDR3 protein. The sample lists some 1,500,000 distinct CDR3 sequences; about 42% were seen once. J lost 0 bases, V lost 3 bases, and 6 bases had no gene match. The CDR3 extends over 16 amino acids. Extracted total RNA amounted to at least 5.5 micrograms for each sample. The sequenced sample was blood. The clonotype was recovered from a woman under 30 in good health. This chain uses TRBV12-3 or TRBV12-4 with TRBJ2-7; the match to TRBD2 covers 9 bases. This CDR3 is CASSLRLAGPSYEQYF. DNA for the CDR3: TGTGCCAGCAGTTTGAGGCTAGCGGGACCCTCCTACGAGCAGTACTTC.